This entry lists 18 T cell receptor beta chains sequenced from one sample in a study of CD8+ T cells in alopecia areata. RNA was extracted and reverse transcribed into cDNA as the sequencing template. Assay used: immunoSEQ multiplex PCR; TCRdb lists only in-frame clones, some missing. In total the sample includes about 270,000 clones, none of them seen once. Markers used for sorting pooled cutaneous lymph node cells were CD4, CD8alpha, NKG2D, NKG2ACE and others. The sequenced sample consisted of CD4+ T cells sorted from a lymph node. These receptors all come from a C3H/HeJ mouse with alopecia areata. This mouse strain has H2-k as its MHC haplotype.

On this clone: Mouse germline and gene names are used. The CDR3 end falls 4 residues outside the read, so it is completed with the germline J gene. Other DNA sequences in this sample translate to the same CDR3. V usage is TRBV1 and J usage is TRBJ2-5; 14 bases map to TRBD2. The CDR3 covers 15 residues. Germline assignment: CDR1 NSQYPW and CDR2 LRSPGD (reference sequence). The sequenced CDR3 bases are TGCACCTGCAGTGGGGACTGGGGGGGCGGAGAC. The encoded protein is CTCSGDWGGGD. The full CDR3 protein reads CTCSGDWGGGDTQYF.

There are a few counts of this clone. Genes here carry mouse names. The sequenced fragment ends 4 residues before the CDR3 boundary, so the rest is inferred from the germline J gene. The V and J genes are TRBV5 and TRBJ2-7; 9 bases map to TRBD2. Germline V CDR1 and CDR2: LGHNA, YNLKQL (reference sequence). Trimming removed 4 bases from V and 3 bases from J; junction bases left unmatched: 4. The CDR3 runs to 14 residues. The CDR3 loop reads CASSRDWGFYEQYF. Incomplete CDR3 DNA: TGTGCCAGCAGCCGAGACTGGGGGTTCTAT.

For this clone: These gene names are mouse names. The read gets to within 4 residues of the CDR3 end, and the germline J gene fills in the rest. The rearrangement links TRBV5 to TRBJ2-1; TRBD1 aligns across 10 bases. This CDR3 is 15 amino acids long. V lost 1 base and J lost 6; bases outside the gene matches: 3. The germline V gene has CDR1 LGHNA and CDR2 YNLKQL (reference sequence). CDR3 loop: CASSQVTGGFAEQFF. The CDR3 DNA, read in part, is TGTGCCAGCAGCCAAGTGACAGGGGGCTTTGCT.

The sample holds a few counts of this clone. All gene names here are mouse names. From the germline J gene comes the end of the CDR3, since the read stops 4 residues before it. The chain employs TRBV19 and TRBJ1-1; 10 nucleotides agree with TRBD1. The germline V gene has CDR1 FNHDT and CDR2 SITEND (reference sequence). This CDR3 region has 13 residues. The CDR3 sequence: CASSIGQGGEVFF. CDR3 DNA, as far as it was read: TGTGCCAGCAGTATTGGACAGGGGGGA.

Concerning this clone: The gene names given are mouse names. The CDR3 end is not reached by the read, which stops 4 residues before it; the germline J gene fills it in. This chain uses TRBV19 with TRBJ2-7, with D perhaps TRBD1 (6 bases). CDR1 is FNHDT, CDR2 SITEND, per germline (reference sequence). Trimming stripped 5 bases from V and 0 bases from J, with 12 bases between. The CDR3 sequence is 14 residues long. The CDR3 loop reads CASRRDTSSYEQYF. The part of the CDR3 DNA that was read is TGTGCCAGCAGGAGGGACACGAGCTCCTAT.

This clone showed up just a few times. The gene symbols are mouse symbols. Read sequence stops 3 residues before the CDR3 end, and the germline J gene provides the missing end. The chain recombines TRBV29 with TRBJ1-6; TRBD1 agrees at 7 bases. TRBJ1-6 belongs to the ORF category, with a function that is uncertain. V was pared by 6 bases and J by 3 bases, with 2 bases of the junction left unmatched. The CDR3 is made up of 14 amino acids. The germline CDR1 and CDR2 sequences are MSHET and SYDVDS. CDR3 loop: CASRPGGYNSPLYF. The part of the CDR3 DNA that was read is TGTGCTAGCAGACCAGGGGGCTATAATTCGCCC.

Notes on this clone: Germline and genes: mouse. With the read ending 4 residues before the CDR3 end, the germline J gene is used to fill in that end. In the same sample, other DNA sequences code for this CDR3. This chain uses TRBV1 with TRBJ2-5, with 8 nucleotides matching TRBD1. The CDR3 totals 15 residues. Germline loops: CDR1 NSQYPW, CDR2 LRSPGD (reference sequence). Partial CDR3 DNA: TGCACCTGCAGTGCAGATCGGCAGGGGGCCGAC. Translating gives CTCSADRQGAD. The full-length CDR3 reads as CTCSADRQGADTQYF.

Turning to this clone: The gene names here belong to mouse. The read falls 4 residues short of the CDR3 end, and the missing part is taken from the germline J gene. This chain connects TRBV3 to TRBJ2-5, with 9 bases aligning to TRBD1. This CDR3 spans 16 amino acids. Germline CDR1 SNHLY, CDR2 FYNGKV (reference sequence). CDR3 DNA (partial): TGTGCCAGCAGCTCGGCAGGGACAGGGAAAAAAGAC. Translated, it gives CASSSAGTGKKD. The CDR3 reads in full as CASSSAGTGKKDTQYF. Using reference TRBV3 and TRBJ2-5 for the parts outside the CDR3, the full variable domain is GPKVLQIPSHQIIDMGQMVTLNCDPVSNHLYFYWYKQILGQQMEFLVNFYNGKVMEKSKLFKDQFSVERPDGSYFTLKIQPTALEDSAVYFCASSSAGTGKKDTQYFGPGTRLLVL.

There are a few counts of this clone. Gene names refer to mouse genes. With the read ending 4 residues before the CDR3 end, the germline J gene is used to fill in that end. The same CDR3 can be traced to other DNA sequences in this sample. The chain carries TRBV13-1 and TRBJ2-3; D is perhaps TRBD2 (6 bases). V lost 0 bases and J lost 2, with 7 bases in between. The CDR3 is 14 residues long. Germline V gene data show CDR1 as NSHNY and CDR2 as SYGAGN. Here the CDR3 reads CASSDAGVAETLYF. The DNA read from the CDR3 is TGTGCCAGCAGTGATGCTGGGGTTGCAGAA.

This clone came up a few times. All gene names here are mouse names. The read falls 4 residues short of the CDR3 end, and the missing part is taken from the germline J gene. The rearrangement links TRBV1 to TRBJ1-1; D not resolved. In germline, CDR1 is NSQYPW, CDR2 LRSPGD (reference sequence). The CDR3 length is 13 residues. The CDR3 here is CTCSADPRTEVFF. The covered CDR3 bases are TGCACCTGCAGTGCAGATCCCAGAACA.

A remark on this clone: Gene names follow the mouse nomenclature. From the germline J gene comes the end of the CDR3, since the read stops 4 residues before it. The rearrangement joins TRBV19 to TRBJ2-7, with 7 bases lining up with TRBD1. Trimming cost V 5 bases and J 2 bases; bases outside gene matches: 4. This CDR3 is 13 amino acids long. Germline loops: CDR1 FNHDT, CDR2 SITEND (reference sequence). The CDR3 reads CASRPGQPYEQYF. The sequenced CDR3 bases are TGTGCCAGCAGACCGGGACAGCCCTAT.

With regard to this clone: Each gene name is a mouse one. The missing CDR3 end, 4 residues past where the read stops, is filled in from the germline J gene. This chain connects TRBV13-3 to TRBJ2-7, with a weak D call TRBD2 (7 bases). Germline V gene sequence: CDR1 NNHDY, CDR2 SYVADS. The CDR3 has 13 amino acids. V shed 2 bases and J shed 3 bases, with 9 bases lying between them. The covered CDR3 bases are TGTGCCAGCAGTGACGGGGGGCGCTAT. This sequence encodes CASSDGGRY. The entire CDR3 reads CASSDGGRYEQYF.

On this clone itself: A much larger clone lies a single base off, so this may be a read error. Gene names refer to mouse genes. The read halts 4 residues ahead of the CDR3 end, with the missing end drawn from the germline J gene. Other DNA sequences in the same sample also yield this CDR3. This sequence joins TRBV13-3 and TRBJ1-2; D is ambiguous. Germline CDR1 and CDR2: NNHDY and SYVADS. The ends were cut back, 1 base at V and 1 base at J, with 5 bases in the middle. The CDR3 sequence is 13 residues long. The CDR3 sequence is CASSDTRNSDYTF. The sequenced CDR3 bases are TGTGCCAGCAGTGATACCAGAAACTCC.

Concerning this clone: Genes and germline come from the mouse. The sequence runs out 4 residues before the end of the CDR3; the remainder is reconstructed from the germline J gene. The genes are TRBV13-3 and TRBJ1-1; no reliable D call. The CDR3 loop spans 14 amino acids. The V gene's germline CDR1 is NNHDY and CDR2 SYVADS. Trimming shortened V by 0 bases and J by 1 base, and 7 bases separated the two germline ends. The CDR3 loop is CASSDEQKNTEVFF. The CDR3 DNA, read in part, is TGTGCCAGCAGTGATGAACAGAAAAACACA.

This clone was found a few times. The gene symbols are mouse symbols. The sequenced fragment ends 4 residues before the CDR3 boundary, so the rest is inferred from the germline J gene. This chain uses TRBV26 with TRBJ2-3; 8 nucleotides align to TRBD2. CDR1 and CDR2 from the germline V gene are KGHPV and FQNQEV (reference sequence). This CDR3 has 12 amino acids. This chain's CDR3 is CALGGYAETLYF. The CDR3 DNA, read in part, is TGTGCGCTGGGGGGCTATGCAGAA.

This clone was counted a few times. The germline and genes are mouse ones. CDR3 sequence: CTCSRQNSDYTF. Incomplete CDR3 DNA: TGCACCTGCAGTCGACAAAACTCC. V and J are TRBV1 and TRBJ1-2; D remains ambiguous. From the germline J gene comes the end of the CDR3, since the read stops 4 residues before it. The CDR3 length is 12 residues. V lost 5 bases and J 1 base, leaving 5 bases between the germline ends. The V gene's germline CDR1 is NSQYPW and CDR2 LRSPGD (reference sequence).

With respect to this clone: The listed genes are named as in mouse. The read ends 4 residues shy of where the CDR3 ends; the end is completed using the germline J gene. V is TRBV1 and J is TRBJ2-2, with 11 positions matching TRBD1. The CDR3 spans 17 residues. V lost 1 base to trimming and J lost 3 bases; unmatched junction nucleotides: 4. The germline V gene encodes CDR1 NSQYPW and CDR2 LRSPGD (reference sequence). The DNA read from the CDR3 is TGCACCTGCAGTGCAGGCGGGGGACAGGGGGACACCGGG. It is translated as CTCSAGGGQGDTG. The whole CDR3 protein reads CTCSAGGGQGDTGQLYF.

This clone showed up just a few times. Germline and genes here are mouse. The observed sequence ends 4 residues before the CDR3 terminus, with the missing tail filled in from the germline J gene. The chain carries TRBV12-1 and TRBJ1-2; TRBD1 is a possible D gene (6 bases). This CDR3 has 15 residues. CDR1 is SGHSN and CDR2 is HYEKVE in the germline V gene. The V end was cut by 0 bases, the J end by 0 bases, with 10 bases between. Incomplete CDR3 DNA: TGTGCCAGCTCTCTCGCGGGACACGCAAACTCC. Protein product: CASSLAGHANS. The whole CDR3 sequence is CASSLAGHANSDYTF.